Listed below are T cell receptor beta chains from one sample, sequenced in a study of vaccination and CD4 T cells after COVID-19. For these TCRs, the target antigens are not known. TCRdb reprocessed the PCR reads with MiXCR, giving one entry per CDR3 protein. The sample holds 15,000 to 20,000 distinct CDR3 sequences, 40% to 55% seen once. The material sequenced was CD4+ T cells from blood, cultured in vitro. Receptors were obtained from a human donor who had recovered from COVID-19. Each CDR3 is given without its conserved first and last residue. D genes are given only for firm matches.

v_call | d_call | cdr3_aa
TRBV19 | . | ASSEFHPLGGEQY
TRBV6-2/TRBV6-3 | . | ASSGRMGNEQY
TRBV6-2/TRBV6-3 | TRBD1 | ASRGTADYGYT
TRBV11-3 | . | ASSHTGELF
TRBV7-9 | . | ASSSVSEAF
TRBV7-2 | . | ASSLRNRPGDSPLH
TRBV2 | . | ASAGNTEAF
TRBV24-1 | TRBD1 | ATSGGQGGYGYT
TRBV6-1 | . | ASSNPSSNQPQH
TRBV12-3/TRBV12-4 | . | ASSYTGGTEAF
TRBV20-1 | . | SARDILRGPQH
TRBV7-2 | TRBD2 | ASTQRGVGETQY
TRBV20-1 | . | SARNPLRAYEQY
TRBV12-3/TRBV12-4 | TRBD1 | ASRSTGLNSPLH
TRBV6-2/TRBV6-3 | TRBD1 | ASTRDRAYEQY
TRBV20-1 | . | GSRGGPQGPTSTDTQY
TRBV20-1 | . | SANRGNQPQH
TRBV20-1 | . | SARSQGNTGELF